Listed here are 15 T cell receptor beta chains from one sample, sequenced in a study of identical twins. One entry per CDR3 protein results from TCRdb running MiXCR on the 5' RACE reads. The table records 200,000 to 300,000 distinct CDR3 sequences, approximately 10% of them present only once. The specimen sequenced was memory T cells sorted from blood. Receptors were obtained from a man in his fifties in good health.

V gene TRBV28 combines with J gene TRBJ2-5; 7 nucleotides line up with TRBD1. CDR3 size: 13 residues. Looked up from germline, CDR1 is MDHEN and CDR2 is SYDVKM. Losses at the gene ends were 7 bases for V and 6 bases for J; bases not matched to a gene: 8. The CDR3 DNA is TGTGCCAGCACCCGCAGGGGGACAAAGACCCAGTACTTC. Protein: CASTRRGTKTQYF.

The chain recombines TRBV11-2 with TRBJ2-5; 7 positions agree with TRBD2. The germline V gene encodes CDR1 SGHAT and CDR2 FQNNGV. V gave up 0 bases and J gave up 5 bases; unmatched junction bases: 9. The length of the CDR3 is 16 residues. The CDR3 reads CASSLERGWGGETQYF. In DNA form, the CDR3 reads TGTGCCAGCAGCTTAGAGCGGGGTTGGGGGGGGGAGACCCAGTACTTC.

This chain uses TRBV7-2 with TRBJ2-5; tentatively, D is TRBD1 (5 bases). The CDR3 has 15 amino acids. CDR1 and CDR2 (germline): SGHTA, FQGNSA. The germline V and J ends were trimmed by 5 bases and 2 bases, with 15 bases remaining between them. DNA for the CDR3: TGTGCCAGCAGCCCCAGAAGCGCAGGGCAAGAGACCCAGTACTTC. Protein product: CASSPRSAGQETQYF.

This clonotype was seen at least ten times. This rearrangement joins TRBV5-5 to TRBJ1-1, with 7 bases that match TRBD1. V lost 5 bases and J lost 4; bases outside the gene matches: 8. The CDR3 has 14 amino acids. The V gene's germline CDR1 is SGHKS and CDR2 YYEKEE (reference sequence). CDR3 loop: CASRQEGAVTEAFF. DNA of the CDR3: TGTGCCAGCAGGCAAGAGGGGGCTGTCACTGAAGCTTTCTTT.

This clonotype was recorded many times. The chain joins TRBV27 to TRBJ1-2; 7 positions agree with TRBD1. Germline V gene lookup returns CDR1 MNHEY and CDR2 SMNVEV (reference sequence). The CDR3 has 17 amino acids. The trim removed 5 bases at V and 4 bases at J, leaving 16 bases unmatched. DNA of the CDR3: TGTGCCAGCAGTGCTCGTCTCACAGGGGTATTCGGCTATGGCTACACCTTC. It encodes CASSARLTGVFGYGYTF.

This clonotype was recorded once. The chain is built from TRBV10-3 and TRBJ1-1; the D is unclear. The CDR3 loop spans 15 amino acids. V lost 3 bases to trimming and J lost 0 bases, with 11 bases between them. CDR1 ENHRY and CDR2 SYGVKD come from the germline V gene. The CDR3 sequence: CAISDFGSVNTEAFF. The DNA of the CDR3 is TGTGCCATCAGTGATTTCGGGTCGGTGAACACTGAAGCTTTCTTT.

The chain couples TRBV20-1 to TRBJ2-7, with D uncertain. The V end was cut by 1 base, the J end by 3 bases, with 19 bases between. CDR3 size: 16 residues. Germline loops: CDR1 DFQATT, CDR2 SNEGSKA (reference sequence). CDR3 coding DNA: TGCAGTGCTAGAGTTCTACCGAACACAAATAACTACGAGCAGTACTTC. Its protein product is CSARVLPNTNNYEQYF.

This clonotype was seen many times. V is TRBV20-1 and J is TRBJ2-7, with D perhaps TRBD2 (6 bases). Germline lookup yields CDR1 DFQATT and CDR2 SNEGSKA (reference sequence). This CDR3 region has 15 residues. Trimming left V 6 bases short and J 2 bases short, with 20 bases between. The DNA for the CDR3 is TGCAGTGCACGGAGGGGAGGAACTATGACCTACGAGCAGTACTTC. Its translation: CSARRGGTMTYEQYF.

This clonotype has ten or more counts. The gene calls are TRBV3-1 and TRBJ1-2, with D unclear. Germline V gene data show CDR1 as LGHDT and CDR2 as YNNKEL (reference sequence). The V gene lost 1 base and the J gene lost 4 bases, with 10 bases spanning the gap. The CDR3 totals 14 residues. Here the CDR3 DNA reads TGTGCCAGCAGCCAAGCCGCACAGTCCTATGGCTACACCTTC. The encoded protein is CASSQAAQSYGYTF.

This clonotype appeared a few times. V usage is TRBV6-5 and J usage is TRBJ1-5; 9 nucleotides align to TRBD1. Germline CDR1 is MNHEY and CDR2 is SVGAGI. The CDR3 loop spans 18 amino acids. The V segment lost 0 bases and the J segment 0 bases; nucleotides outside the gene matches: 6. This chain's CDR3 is CASSYSGPGQGSNQPQHF. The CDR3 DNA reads TGTGCCAGCAGTTACTCAGGACCGGGACAGGGTAGCAATCAGCCCCAGCATTTT.

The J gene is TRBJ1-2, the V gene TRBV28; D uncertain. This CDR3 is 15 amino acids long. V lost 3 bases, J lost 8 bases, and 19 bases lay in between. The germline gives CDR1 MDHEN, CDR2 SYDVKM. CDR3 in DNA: TGTGCCAGCAGTTTCGTTGCCAGGAGGGTTGGGGGCTACACCTTC. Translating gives CASSFVARRVGGYTF.

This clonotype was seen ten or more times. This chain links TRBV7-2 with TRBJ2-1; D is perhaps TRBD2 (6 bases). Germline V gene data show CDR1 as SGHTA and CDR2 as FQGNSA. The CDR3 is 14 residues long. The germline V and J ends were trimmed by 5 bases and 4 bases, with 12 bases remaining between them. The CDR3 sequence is CASSQAGGYNEQFF. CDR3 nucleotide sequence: TGTGCCAGCAGCCAAGCGGGCGGTTACAATGAGCAGTTCTTC.

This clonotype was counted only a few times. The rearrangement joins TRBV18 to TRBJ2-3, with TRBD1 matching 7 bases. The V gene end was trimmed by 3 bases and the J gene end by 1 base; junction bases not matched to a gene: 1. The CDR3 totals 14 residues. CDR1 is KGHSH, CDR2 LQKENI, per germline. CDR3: CASSPTGGTDTQYF. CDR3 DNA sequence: TGTGCCAGCTCACCCACAGGGGGCACAGATACGCAGTATTTT.

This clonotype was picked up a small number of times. This chain's CDR3 is CASSLAGLAGGQETQYF. The CDR3 nucleotides read TGTGCCAGCAGTTTAGCGGGGCTAGCGGGGGGACAAGAGACCCAGTACTTC. This rearrangement joins TRBV12-3 or TRBV12-4 to TRBJ2-5; TRBD2 matches at 11 bases. The junction had 5 bases not matched to a gene; V was cut back by 0 bases and J by 2 bases. The CDR3 totals 17 residues.

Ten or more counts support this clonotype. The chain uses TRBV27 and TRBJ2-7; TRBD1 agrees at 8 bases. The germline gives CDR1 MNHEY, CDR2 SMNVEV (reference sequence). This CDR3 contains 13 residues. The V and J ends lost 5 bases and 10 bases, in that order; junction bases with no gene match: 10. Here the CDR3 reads CASSHGQGAPQYF. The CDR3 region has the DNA TGTGCCAGCAGTCACGGACAGGGCGCACCTCAGTACTTC.